This T cell receptor beta chain emerged from a study of metastatic and nonmetastatic thyroid tumors. Study overall: It was across blood and tumor or nodule tissue from malignant and benign thyroid patients that repertoires were compared.

Germline CDR1 is SSHAT and CDR2 is FNYEAQ (reference sequence). This CDR3 region has 16 residues. General study findings and limits: Compared with benign nodules, malignant thyroid tumors were reported to have significantly higher TCR beta diversity in both blood and tumor.

This clone appeared many times. Its antigen is as yet unknown. Sequence at one end of the junction differs from germline and may be a read error. Every patient underwent thyroid surgery untreated. Original analysis: For papillary thyroid cancer, a distant-metastasis classifier was constructed from CDR3 differences observed across clinicopathological groups. TCRdb reassembled clones from the PCR reads with MiXCR. The V and J calls and clone size come from TCRdb's table, not from the authors' own analysis. The repertoire holds approximately 31,000 clones, 25% to 30% seen once, with roughly 32% in the top ten.

The V and J genes are TRBV7-7 and TRBJ2-2, with a possible D match to TRBD1 (5 bases). The TCR was taken from a female donor with papillary thyroid cancer or a benign thyroid nodule (not recorded which). Some clones in this sample may be carry-over from other donors' samples. Sequencing input: blood. The CDR3 sequence: CASSLGEGAGAGELFF. The CDR3 coding sequence is TGTGCTAGCAGCTTAGGAGAAGGGGCTGGGGCCGGGGAGCTGTTTTTT.